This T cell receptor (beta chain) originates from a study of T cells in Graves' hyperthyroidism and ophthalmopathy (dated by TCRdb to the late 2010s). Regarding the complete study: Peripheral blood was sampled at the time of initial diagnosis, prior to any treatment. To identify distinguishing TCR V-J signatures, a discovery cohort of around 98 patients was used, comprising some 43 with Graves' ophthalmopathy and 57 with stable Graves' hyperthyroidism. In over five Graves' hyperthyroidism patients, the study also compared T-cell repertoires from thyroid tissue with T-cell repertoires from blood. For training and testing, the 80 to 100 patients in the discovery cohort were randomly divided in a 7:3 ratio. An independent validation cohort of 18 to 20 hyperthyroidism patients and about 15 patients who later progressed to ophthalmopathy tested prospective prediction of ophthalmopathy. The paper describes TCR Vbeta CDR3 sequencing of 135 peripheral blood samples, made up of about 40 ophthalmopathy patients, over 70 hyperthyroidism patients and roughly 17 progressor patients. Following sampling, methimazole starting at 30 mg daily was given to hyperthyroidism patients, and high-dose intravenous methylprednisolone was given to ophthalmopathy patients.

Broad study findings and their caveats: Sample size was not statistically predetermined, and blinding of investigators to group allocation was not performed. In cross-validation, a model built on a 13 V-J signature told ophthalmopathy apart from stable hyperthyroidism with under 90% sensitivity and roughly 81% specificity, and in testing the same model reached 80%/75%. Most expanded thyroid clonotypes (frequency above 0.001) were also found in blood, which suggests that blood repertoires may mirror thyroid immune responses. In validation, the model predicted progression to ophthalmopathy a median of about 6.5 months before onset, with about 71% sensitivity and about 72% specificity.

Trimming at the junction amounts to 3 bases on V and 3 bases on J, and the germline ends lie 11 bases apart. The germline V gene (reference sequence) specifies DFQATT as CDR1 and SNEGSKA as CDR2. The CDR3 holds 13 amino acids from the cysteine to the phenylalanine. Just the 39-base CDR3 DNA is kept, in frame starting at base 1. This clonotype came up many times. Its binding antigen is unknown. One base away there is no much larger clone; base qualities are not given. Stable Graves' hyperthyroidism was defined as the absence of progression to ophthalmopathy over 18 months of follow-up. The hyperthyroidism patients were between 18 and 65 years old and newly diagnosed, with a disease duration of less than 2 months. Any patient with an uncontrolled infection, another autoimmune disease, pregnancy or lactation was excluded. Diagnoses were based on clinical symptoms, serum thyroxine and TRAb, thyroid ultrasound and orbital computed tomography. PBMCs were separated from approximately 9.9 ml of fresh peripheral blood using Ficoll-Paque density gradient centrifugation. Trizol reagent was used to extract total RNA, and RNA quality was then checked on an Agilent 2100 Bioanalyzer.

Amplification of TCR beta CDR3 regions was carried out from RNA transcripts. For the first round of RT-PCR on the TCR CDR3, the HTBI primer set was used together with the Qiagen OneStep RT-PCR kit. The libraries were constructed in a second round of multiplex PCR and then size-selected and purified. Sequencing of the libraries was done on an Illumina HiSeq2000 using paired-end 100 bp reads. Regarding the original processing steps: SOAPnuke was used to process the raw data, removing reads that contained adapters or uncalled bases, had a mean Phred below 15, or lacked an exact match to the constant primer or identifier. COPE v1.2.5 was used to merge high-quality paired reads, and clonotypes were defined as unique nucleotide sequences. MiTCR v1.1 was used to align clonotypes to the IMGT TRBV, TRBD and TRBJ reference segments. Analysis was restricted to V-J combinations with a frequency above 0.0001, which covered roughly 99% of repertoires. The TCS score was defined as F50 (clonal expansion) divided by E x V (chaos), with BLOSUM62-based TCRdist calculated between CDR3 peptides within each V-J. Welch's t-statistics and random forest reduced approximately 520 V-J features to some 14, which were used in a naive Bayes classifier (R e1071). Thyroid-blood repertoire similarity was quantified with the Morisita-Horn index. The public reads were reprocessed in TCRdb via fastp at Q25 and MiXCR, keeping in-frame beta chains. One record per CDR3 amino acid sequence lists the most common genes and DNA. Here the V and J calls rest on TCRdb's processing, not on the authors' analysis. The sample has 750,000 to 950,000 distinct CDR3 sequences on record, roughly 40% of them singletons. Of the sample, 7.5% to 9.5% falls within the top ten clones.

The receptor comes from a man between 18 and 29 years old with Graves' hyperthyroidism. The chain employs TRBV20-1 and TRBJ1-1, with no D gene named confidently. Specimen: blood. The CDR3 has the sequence CSASVEWHTEAFF. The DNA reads TGCAGTGCTAGCGTAGAATGGCACACTGAAGCTTTCTTT.